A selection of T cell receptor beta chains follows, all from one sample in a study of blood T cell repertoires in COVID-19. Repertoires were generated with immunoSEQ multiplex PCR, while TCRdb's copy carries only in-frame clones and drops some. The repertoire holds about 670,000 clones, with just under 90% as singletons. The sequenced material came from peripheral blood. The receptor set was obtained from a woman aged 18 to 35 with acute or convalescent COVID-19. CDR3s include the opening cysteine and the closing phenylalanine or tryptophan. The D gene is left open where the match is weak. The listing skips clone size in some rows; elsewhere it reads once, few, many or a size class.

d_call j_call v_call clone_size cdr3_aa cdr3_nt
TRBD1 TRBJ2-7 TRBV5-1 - CASSFGQGWPWYF TGCGCCAGCAGCTTTGGACAGGGGTGGCCATGGTACTTC
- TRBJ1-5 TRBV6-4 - CASSERSNQPQHF TGTGCCAGCAGTGAGCGAAGCAATCAGCCCCAGCATTTT
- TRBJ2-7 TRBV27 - CASSFELAGIGEQYF TGTGCCAGCAGTTTCGAATTGGCGGGGATTGGCGAGCAGTACTTC
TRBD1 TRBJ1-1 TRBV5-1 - CASSWTGRENTEAFF TGCGCCAGCAGCTGGACAGGGAGGGAGAACACTGAAGCTTTCTTT
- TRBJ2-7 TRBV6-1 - CASSEAATTYEQYF TGTGCCAGCAGTGAAGCAGCCACGACCTACGAGCAGTACTTC
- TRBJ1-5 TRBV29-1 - CSVGGQPNQPQHF TGCAGCGTTGGCGGCCAGCCTAATCAGCCCCAGCATTTT
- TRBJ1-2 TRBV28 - CASSPRSGYTF TGTGCCAGCAGCCCTCGTTCTGGCTACACCTTC
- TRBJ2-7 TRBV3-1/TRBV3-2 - CASSQVEDEQYF TGTGCCAGCAGCCAAGTGGAGGACGAGCAGTACTTC
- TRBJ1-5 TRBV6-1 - CASSEASPRVQPQHF TGTGCCAGCAGTGAAGCGTCGCCGCGCGTCCAGCCCCAGCATTTT
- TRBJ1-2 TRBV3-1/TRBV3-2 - CASSQTDRWGGYTF TGTGCCAGCAGCCAGACGGACAGATGGGGTGGCTACACCTTC
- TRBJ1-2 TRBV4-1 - CASSQGSGGAQPYGYTF TGCGCCAGCAGCCAAGGGAGTGGGGGGGCGCAGCCCTATGGCTACACCTTC
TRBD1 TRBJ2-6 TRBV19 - CASGQTGGASAGANVLTF TGTGCCAGTGGGCAGACAGGGGGCGCTTCTGCTGGGGCCAACGTCCTGACTTTC
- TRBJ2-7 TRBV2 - CASSYHYFSYEQYF TGTGCCAGCAGTTATCACTATTTCTCCTACGAGCAGTACTTC
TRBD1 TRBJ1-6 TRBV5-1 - CASSLRTGDSPLHF TGCGCCAGCAGCTTGAGGACAGGAGACTCACCCCTCCACTTT
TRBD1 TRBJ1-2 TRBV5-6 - CASSPRTGAPGVGYTF TGTGCCAGCAGCCCACGGACAGGGGCGCCCGGGGTTGGCTACACCTTC
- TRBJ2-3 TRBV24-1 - CAAPAGTDTQYF TGTGCCGCCCCCGCAGGCACAGATACGCAGTATTTT
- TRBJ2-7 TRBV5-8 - CASTLELKRLSYEQYF TGTGCCAGCACCCTTGAACTGAAGCGGCTCTCCTACGAGCAGTACTTC
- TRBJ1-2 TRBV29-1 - CSVPTEGGRTYGYTF TGCAGCGTACCGACCGAGGGGGGGCGAACCTATGGCTACACCTTC
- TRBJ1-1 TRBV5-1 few CASSLGDILNTEAFF TGCGCCAGCAGCTTGGGAGACATACTGAACACTGAAGCTTTCTTT
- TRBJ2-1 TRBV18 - CASSPPHTYNEQFF TGTGCCAGCTCACCACCCCACACCTACAATGAGCAGTTCTTC
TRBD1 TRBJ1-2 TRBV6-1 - CASSERTGYGYTF TGTGCCAGCAGTGAGCGGACAGGCTATGGCTACACCTTC
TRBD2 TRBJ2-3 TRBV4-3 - CASSPGLAGGPTDTQYF TGCGCCAGCAGCCCCGGACTGGCGGGGGGGCCTACAGATACGCAGTATTTT
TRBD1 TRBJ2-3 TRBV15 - CATATGQPSTDTQYF TGTGCCACCGCCACGGGACAGCCTAGCACAGATACGCAGTATTTT
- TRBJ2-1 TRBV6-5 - CASGRGLRDNEQFF TGTGCCAGCGGAAGGGGCCTTAGGGACAATGAGCAGTTCTTC
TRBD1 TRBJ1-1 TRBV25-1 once CASSEPTGGKNTEAFF TGTGCCAGCAGTGAACCCACAGGGGGAAAGAACACTGAAGCTTTCTTT
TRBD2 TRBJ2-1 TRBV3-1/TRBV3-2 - CASSRLAGAPNEQFF TGTGCCAGCAGCAGACTAGCGGGGGCTCCCAATGAGCAGTTCTTC
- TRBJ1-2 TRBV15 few CATSRGLLVSPGGYTF TGTGCCACCAGCAGAGGGCTCCTAGTTTCTCCGGGGGGCTACACCTTC
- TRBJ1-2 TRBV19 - CASTPAGVFYGYTF TGTGCCAGTACACCGGCAGGGGTATTCTATGGCTACACCTTC
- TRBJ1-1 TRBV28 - CASSSGGASNTEAFF TGTGCCAGCAGTTCGGGGGGGGCGTCCAACACTGAAGCTTTCTTT
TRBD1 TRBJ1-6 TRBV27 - CASSDRDPVGALHF TGTGCCAGCAGCGACAGGGACCCTGTTGGGGCCCTCCACTTT
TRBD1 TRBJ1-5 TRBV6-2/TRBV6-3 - CASSGQGVNQPQHF TGTGCCAGCAGCGGACAGGGGGTCAATCAGCCCCAGCATTTT
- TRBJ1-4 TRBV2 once CASRGGVTNEKLFF TGTGCCAGCAGGGGGGGGGTAACTAATGAAAAACTGTTTTTT
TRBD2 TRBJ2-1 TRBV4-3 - CASSQSGGSYNEQFF TGCGCCAGCAGCCAGTCGGGGGGTTCCTACAATGAGCAGTTCTTC